The 14 T cell receptor beta chains below were found in one sample sequenced in a study of blood T cell repertoires in COVID-19. The repertoire was sequenced with immunoSEQ multiplex PCR; TCRdb's copy has only in-frame clones and lacks some. The sample has about 130,000 clones; 90% are singletons. Source material: peripheral blood. The origin of the receptors is a man aged 50-59 years with active COVID-19.

The chain couples TRBV7-8 to TRBJ2-3, with TRBD2 identical over 14 bases. With V trimmed by 3 bases and J by 5 bases, 7 bases remained unmatched. Germline CDR1 and CDR2: SGHVS and FQNEAQ. The CDR3 has 17 residues. Here the CDR3 DNA reads TGTGCCAGCAGCTTGGGGGGACTAGCGGGAGTCATAGATACGCAGTATTTT. Amino acid sequence: CASSLGGLAGVIDTQYF.

The chain uses TRBV6-1 and TRBJ2-7; 11 nucleotides line up with TRBD1. This CDR3 comprises 16 residues. The junction had 5 bases not matched to a gene; V was cut back by 2 bases and J by 2 bases. Germline assignment: CDR1 MNHNS and CDR2 SASEGT. The CDR3 is CASSELGTGGTYEQYF. The CDR3 DNA is TGTGCCAGCAGTGAACTCGGGACAGGGGGGACCTACGAGCAGTACTTC.

The rearrangement joins TRBV18 to TRBJ2-7, with 9 bases lining up with TRBD1. The V gene's germline CDR1 is KGHSH and CDR2 LQKENI. J gave up 2 bases and V 3 bases, and 2 bases lay outside the gene matches. CDR3 length: 14 amino acids. CDR3 nucleotide sequence: TGTGCCAGCTCACCGGGACAGGGAGCCTACGAGCAGTACGTC. Protein: CASSPGQGAYEQYV.

The V and J genes are TRBV14 and TRBJ1-3; D not certain. The germline V gene has CDR1 SGHDN and CDR2 FVKESK. This CDR3 has 16 residues. V was clipped by 1 base and J by 0 bases, with 10 bases between them. The DNA of the CDR3 is TGTGCCAGCAGCCAAGGGAGGGCATTCTCTGGAAACACCATATATTTT. It translates to CASSQGRAFSGNTIYF. Full variable domain (missing parts from reference TRBV14 and TRBJ1-3): EAGVTQFPSHSVIEKGQTVTLRCDPISGHDNLYWYRRVMGKEIKFLLHFVKESKQDESGMPNNRFLAERTGGTYSTLKVQPAELEDSGVYFCASSQGRAFSGNTIYFGEGSWLTVV.

This chain connects TRBV15 to TRBJ2-4; TRBD2 might be the D (5 bases). Trimming shortened V by 5 bases and J by 7 bases, and 18 bases separated the two germline ends. Germline CDR1 LNHNV, CDR2 YYDKDF (reference sequence). The CDR3 is made up of 15 amino acids. The chain's CDR3 is CATSPEDRPGNIQYF. DNA of the CDR3: TGTGCCACCAGCCCCGAGGATCGGCCGGGGAACATTCAGTACTTC. Full variable domain (missing parts from reference TRBV15 and TRBJ2-4): DAMVIQNPRYQVTQFGKPVTLSCSQTLNHNVMYWYQQKSSQAPKLLFHYYDKDFNNEADTPDNFQSRRPNTSFCFLDIRSPGLGDTAMYLCATSPEDRPGNIQYFGAGTRLSVL.

This clone has only one observation. The chain couples TRBV3-1 (or the pseudogene TRBV3-2) to TRBJ2-1; the D is unclear. The V gene lost 1 base and the J gene lost 7 bases, with 5 bases spanning the gap. Germline CDR1 LGHDT, CDR2 YNNKEL (reference sequence). This CDR3 has 12 amino acids. The CDR3 protein is CASSQAFNEQFF. The CDR3 DNA reads TGTGCCAGCAGCCAAGCTTTTAATGAGCAGTTCTTC.

This chain joins TRBV30 and TRBJ1-4; possible D gene TRBD1, 5 bases. The CDR3 consists of 16 residues. Per the germline V gene, CDR1 is GTSNPN and CDR2 is SVGIG (reference sequence). Trimming took off 1 base at V and 8 bases at J, with 20 bases between the two ends. The CDR3 is CAWSAKTRQRGEKLFF. Written as DNA, the CDR3 is TGTGCCTGGAGTGCCAAAACTAGACAGCGGGGCGAAAAACTGTTTTTT.

The rearrangement links TRBV12-3 or TRBV12-4 to TRBJ1-2; D unresolved. The CDR3 extends over 13 amino acids. V shed 3 bases and J shed 5 bases, with 10 bases lying between them. In nucleotides, the CDR3 is TGTGCCAGCAGTTTTGTGGGAGATTATGGCTACACCTTC. Residues: CASSFVGDYGYTF.

V and J are TRBV5-1 and TRBJ2-1; 8 bases agree with TRBD2. The CDR3 covers 16 residues. The V and J ends lost 3 bases and 1 base, in that order; junction bases with no gene match: 6. Per the germline V gene, CDR1 is SGHRS and CDR2 is YFSETQ. Here the CDR3 reads CASSWGAGASYNEQFF. The CDR3 DNA sequence: TGCGCCAGCAGCTGGGGAGCGGGAGCGTCCTACAATGAGCAGTTCTTC.

The rearrangement uses TRBV6-5 and TRBJ2-3; TRBD2 agrees at 8 bases. The CDR3 length is 14 residues. V shed 5 bases, J shed 5 bases, and the junction held 6 bases outside the gene matches. CDR1 is MNHEY, CDR2 SVGAGI, per germline. CDR3 in DNA: TGTGCCAGCAGTCTCGGGGGGGCTAAAGATACGCAGTATTTT. Translation gives CASSLGGAKDTQYF.

This chain connects TRBV21-1 to TRBJ2-2; the D call of TRBD2 is as the table states it, not checked on the DNA. TRBV21-1 is labeled a pseudogene. CDR3 length equals 15 residues. CDR3 coding DNA: TGTGCCAGCAGAACTCGGCCCGGGGAGTCCGGGGAGCTGTTTTTT. Translated: CASRTRPGESGELFF.

The V call is TRBV13, the J call TRBJ2-3; 8 bases fit TRBD1. From germline, CDR1 is PRHDT and CDR2 FYEKMQ (reference sequence). V gave up 3 bases and J gave up 4 bases; unmatched junction bases: 6. The CDR3 runs to 15 residues. CDR3: CASSLRQGKADTQYF. The CDR3 bases are TGTGCCAGCAGCTTGAGACAGGGGAAGGCAGATACGCAGTATTTT.

For this clone: Other DNA sequences in the sample encode the same CDR3. The chain recombines TRBV18 with TRBJ1-2; 11 positions agree with TRBD1. J was trimmed by 8 bases and V by 3 bases; bases with no gene match: 2. The germline gives CDR1 KGHSH, CDR2 LQKENI. This CDR3 spans 13 amino acids. CDR3 DNA sequence: TGTGCCAGCTCACCGGGACAGGGGGAAGGCTACACCTTC. Protein sequence: CASSPGQGEGYTF.

The rearrangement links TRBV5-6 to TRBJ2-5, with a weak D call TRBD1 (6 bases). V shed 0 bases and J shed 3 bases, with 9 bases lying between them. This CDR3 comprises 14 residues. CDR1 is SGHDT, CDR2 YYEEEE, per germline. This CDR3 reads CASSLVAGEETQYF. In DNA, the CDR3 is TGTGCCAGCAGCTTGGTGGCAGGGGAAGAGACCCAGTACTTC.